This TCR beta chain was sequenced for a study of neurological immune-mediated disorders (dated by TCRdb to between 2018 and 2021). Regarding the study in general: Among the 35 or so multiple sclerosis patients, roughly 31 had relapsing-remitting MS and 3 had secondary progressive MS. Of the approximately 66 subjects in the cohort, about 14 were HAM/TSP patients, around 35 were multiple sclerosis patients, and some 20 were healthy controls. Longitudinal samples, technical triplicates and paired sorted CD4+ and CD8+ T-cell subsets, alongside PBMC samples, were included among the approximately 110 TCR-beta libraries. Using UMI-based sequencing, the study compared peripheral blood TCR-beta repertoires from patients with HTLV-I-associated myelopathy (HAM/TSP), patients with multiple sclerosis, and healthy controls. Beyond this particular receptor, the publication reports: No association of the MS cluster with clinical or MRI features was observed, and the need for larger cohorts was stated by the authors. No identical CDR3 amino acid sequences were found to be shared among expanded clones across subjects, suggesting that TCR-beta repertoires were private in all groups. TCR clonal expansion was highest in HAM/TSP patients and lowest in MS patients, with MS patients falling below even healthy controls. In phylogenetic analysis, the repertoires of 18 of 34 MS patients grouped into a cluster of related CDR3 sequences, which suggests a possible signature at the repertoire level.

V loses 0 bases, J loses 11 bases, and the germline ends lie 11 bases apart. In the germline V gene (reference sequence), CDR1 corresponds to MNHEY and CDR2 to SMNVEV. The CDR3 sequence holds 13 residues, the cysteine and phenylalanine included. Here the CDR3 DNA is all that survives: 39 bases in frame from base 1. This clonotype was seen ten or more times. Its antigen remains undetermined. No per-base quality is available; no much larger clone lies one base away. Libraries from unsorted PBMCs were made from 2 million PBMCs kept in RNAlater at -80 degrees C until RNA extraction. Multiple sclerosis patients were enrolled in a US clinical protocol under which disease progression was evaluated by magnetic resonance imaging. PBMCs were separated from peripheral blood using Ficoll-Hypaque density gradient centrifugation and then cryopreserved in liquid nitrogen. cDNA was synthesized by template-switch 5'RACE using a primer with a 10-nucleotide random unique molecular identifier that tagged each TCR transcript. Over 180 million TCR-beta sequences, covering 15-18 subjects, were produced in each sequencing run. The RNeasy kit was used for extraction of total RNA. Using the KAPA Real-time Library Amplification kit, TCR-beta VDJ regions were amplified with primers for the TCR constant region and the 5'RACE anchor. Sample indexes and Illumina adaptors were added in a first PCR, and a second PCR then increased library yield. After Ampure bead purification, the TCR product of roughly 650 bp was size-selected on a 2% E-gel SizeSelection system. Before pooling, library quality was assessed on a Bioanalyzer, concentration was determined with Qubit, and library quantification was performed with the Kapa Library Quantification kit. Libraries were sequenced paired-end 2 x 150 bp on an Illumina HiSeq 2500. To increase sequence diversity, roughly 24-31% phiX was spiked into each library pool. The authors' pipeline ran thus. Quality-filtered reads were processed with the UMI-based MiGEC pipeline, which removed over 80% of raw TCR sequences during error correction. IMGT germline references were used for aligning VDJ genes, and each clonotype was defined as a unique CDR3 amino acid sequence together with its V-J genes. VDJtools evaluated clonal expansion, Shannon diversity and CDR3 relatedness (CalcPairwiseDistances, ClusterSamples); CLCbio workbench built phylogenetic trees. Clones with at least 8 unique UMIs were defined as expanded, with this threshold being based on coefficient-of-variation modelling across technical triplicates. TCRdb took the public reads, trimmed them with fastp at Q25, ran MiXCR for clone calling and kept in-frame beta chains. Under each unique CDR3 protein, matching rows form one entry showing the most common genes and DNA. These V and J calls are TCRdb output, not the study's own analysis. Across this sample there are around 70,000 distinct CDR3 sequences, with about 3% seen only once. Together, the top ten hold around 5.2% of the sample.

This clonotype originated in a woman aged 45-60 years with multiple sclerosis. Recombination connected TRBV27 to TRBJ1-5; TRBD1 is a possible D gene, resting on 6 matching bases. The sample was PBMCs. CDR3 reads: CASSLSRQESQHF. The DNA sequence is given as TGTGCCAGCAGTTTATCAAGACAGGAGTCCCAGCATTTT.